These 26 T cell receptor beta chains were sequenced from one sample in a study of shared clonotypes between healthy human individuals. Sequenced by immunoSEQ multiplex PCR; TCRdb stores in-frame clones only, minus some. This table holds approximately 320,000 clones, about 74% found once. The sequencing input was memory CD4+ T cells sorted from blood. Subset meaning: CD45RA-negative fraction. These receptors all stem from a man aged 25-45 years in good health.

Ten or more counts support this clone. The chain employs TRBV5-5 and TRBJ1-2; D is unresolved. This CDR3 is built from 12 residues. The V gene lost 6 bases and the J gene lost 4 bases, with 10 bases spanning the gap. CDR1 is SGHKS, CDR2 YYEKEE, per germline (reference sequence). The CDR3 region has the DNA TGTGCCAGCACCCTAAGTTTCTATGGCTACACCTTC. It translates to CASTLSFYGYTF.

The chain has TRBV6-1 and TRBJ1-6; D is unresolved. Trimming left V 5 bases short and J 7 bases short, with 12 bases between. Germline V gene sequence: CDR1 MNHNS, CDR2 SASEGT. This CDR3 has 14 residues. CDR3 DNA sequence: TGTGCCAGCAGTCGCCGGGAAGGAAATTCACCCCTCCACTTT. Encoded protein: CASSRREGNSPLHF.

In the case of this clone: This CDR3 is also generated by other DNA sequences in the sample. This chain connects TRBV7-9 to TRBJ2-1; no clear D. The length of the CDR3 is 11 residues. V was cut by 2 bases and J by 8 bases, with 4 bases left in between. Looked up from germline, CDR1 is SEHNR and CDR2 is FQNEAQ (reference sequence). Written as DNA, the CDR3 is TGTGCCAGCAGCTTATTAGATGAGCAGTTCTTC. This gives the protein CASSLLDEQFF.

The chain joins TRBV27 to TRBJ2-1, with 11 bases lining up with TRBD2. Germline assignment: CDR1 MNHEY and CDR2 SMNVEV (reference sequence). The CDR3 consists of 13 residues. The CDR3 sequence: CTSSGRSYNEQFF. The CDR3 DNA reads as TGTACCTCTAGCGGGAGGTCCTACAATGAGCAGTTCTTC.

In its sample, this clone was seen a few times. The chain recombines TRBV14 with TRBJ2-7; no firm D call. The ends were cut back, 3 bases at V and 1 base at J, with 4 bases in the middle. The germline V gene has CDR1 SGHDN and CDR2 FVKESK. CDR3 length equals 12 residues. The CDR3 nucleotides read TGTGCCAGCAGCCAGACATCCTACGAGCAGTACTTC. Its translation: CASSQTSYEQYF.

The V and J genes are TRBV7-9 and TRBJ2-5, with 12 bases fitting TRBD2. The V gene's germline CDR1 is SEHNR and CDR2 FQNEAQ (reference sequence). V gave up 6 bases and J gave up 4 bases; unmatched junction bases: 9. The length of the CDR3 is 16 residues. This CDR3 is CASRPGTSGLLETQYF. In DNA form, the CDR3 reads TGTGCCAGCAGGCCCGGGACTAGCGGGCTCCTAGAGACCCAGTACTTC.

The V gene is TRBV18, the J gene TRBJ2-5, with TRBD1 matching 8 bases. The CDR3 consists of 14 residues. Germline values: CDR1 KGHSH, CDR2 LQKENI. After removal of 6 bases from V and 1 base from J, the junction contained 4 bases not matched to a gene. The CDR3 coding sequence is TGTGCCAGCTCCCAAGACAGGGGCCAAGAGACCCAGTACTTC. It encodes CASSQDRGQETQYF.

The rearrangement uses TRBV18 and TRBJ1-2, with 9 nucleotides matching TRBD1. Germline assignment: CDR1 KGHSH and CDR2 LQKENI. With V trimmed by 2 bases and J by 9 bases, 4 bases remained unmatched. The CDR3 consists of 13 residues. CDR3 nucleotides: TGTGCCAGCTCACCAGGACAGGGGAGTAGCTACACCTTC. Its protein is CASSPGQGSSYTF.

This clone was counted at least ten times. V and J are TRBV5-4 and TRBJ2-1; 8 positions match TRBD2. The CDR3 is 11 residues long. V lost 7 bases, J lost 10 bases, and 4 bases stayed unmatched. Germline CDR1 and CDR2: SGHNT and YYREEE (reference sequence). CDR3 bases: TGTGCCAGCCAGGGCGGGGGGGAGCAGTTCTTC. It yields the protein CASQGGGEQFF.

The V call is TRBV6-1, the J call TRBJ2-2; 8 nucleotides align to TRBD1. Germline assignment: CDR1 MNHNS and CDR2 SASEGT. Germline trimming cut 11 bases from V and 4 bases from J; bases unmatched to any gene: 12. The CDR3 spans 15 residues. The CDR3: CASAAGQAFTGELFF. The CDR3 nucleotides read TGTGCCTCCGCTGCGGGACAGGCCTTCACCGGGGAGCTGTTTTTT.

This chain joins TRBV28 and TRBJ2-7, with 11 bases lining up with TRBD1. Trimming took 4 bases from V and 2 from J; bases not matched to a gene: 10. The length of the CDR3 is 17 residues. Germline-derived CDR1 and CDR2 are MDHEN and SYDVKM. CDR3 in amino acids: CASSSNAGTGGPYEQYF. CDR3 nucleotide sequence: TGTGCCAGCAGTTCCAATGCCGGGACAGGGGGGCCCTACGAGCAGTACTTC.

This clone was counted only a few times. V is TRBV14 and J is TRBJ2-3; 10 nucleotides match TRBD2. Germline assignment: CDR1 SGHDN and CDR2 FVKESK. CDR3 length equals 15 residues. J was trimmed by 3 bases and V by 3 bases; bases with no gene match: 3. The CDR3 DNA follows: TGTGCCAGCAGCCAGAGGACTAGCGGAACAGATACGCAGTATTTT. The encoded protein is CASSQRTSGTDTQYF.

This clone was counted a single time. This chain links TRBV5-1 with TRBJ2-1; D is unclear. Germline V lookup: CDR1 SGHRS, CDR2 YFSETQ. The germline V and J ends were trimmed by 6 bases and 6 bases, with 16 bases remaining between them. CDR3 length equals 14 residues. This CDR3 reads CASTKELGPNEQFF. CDR3 sequence (DNA): TGCGCCAGCACCAAGGAGTTAGGGCCCAATGAGCAGTTCTTC.

The chain joins TRBV7-9 to TRBJ1-1; possible D gene TRBD1, 5 bases. CDR1 is SEHNR and CDR2 is FQNEAQ in the germline V gene (reference sequence). V gave up 2 bases and J gave up 6 bases, with 10 bases separating them. This CDR3 has 13 amino acids. The CDR3 DNA reads as TGTGCCAGCAGCTTAACGGGGGGGTCTGAAGCTTTCTTT. Amino acid sequence: CASSLTGGSEAFF.

This clone has just a few counts. The chain recombines TRBV27 with TRBJ1-2; 8 bases match TRBD1. The CDR3 is 14 amino acids. Looked up from germline, CDR1 is MNHEY and CDR2 is SMNVEV (reference sequence). V trimming: 5 bases; J trimming: 4 bases; junction bases outside the gene matches: 6. The CDR3 nucleotides are TGTGCCAGCAGTCCGGACAGGGTTTTCTATGGCTACACCTTC. This gives the protein CASSPDRVFYGYTF.

The rearrangement uses TRBV9 and TRBJ2-2; a weak D match, TRBD2 (5 bases). The CDR3 is 15 residues long. Trimming stripped 0 bases from V and 8 bases from J, with 14 bases between. CDR1 is SGDLS, CDR2 YYNGEE, per germline. Here the CDR3 reads CASSVASLAGGELFF. DNA for the CDR3: TGTGCCAGCAGCGTAGCAAGTCTAGCCGGAGGGGAGCTGTTTTTT. The full variable domain, in which reference TRBV9 and TRBJ2-2 provide the parts outside the CDR3, is DSGVTQTPKHLITATGQRVTLRCSPRSGDLSVYWYQQSLDQGLQFLIQYYNGEERAKGNILERFSAQQFPDLHSELNLSSLELGDSALYFCASSVASLAGGELFFGEGSRLTVL.

Regarding this clone: At one boundary the junction diverges from the germline segment, which might be a read error. The rearrangement uses TRBV27 and TRBJ1-5; D might be TRBD1 (5 bases). The germline CDR1 and CDR2 sequences are MNHEY and SMNVEV (reference sequence). This CDR3 has 19 residues. Here the CDR3 reads CASSFRPTVWGNSDQPQHF. CDR3 sequence (DNA): TGTGCCAGCAGTTTCCGCCCGACAGTTTGGGGTAATAGCGATCAGCCCCAGCATTTT.

The chain is built from TRBV9 and TRBJ1-1; TRBD1 might be the D (5 bases). Germline CDR1 is SGDLS and CDR2 is YYNGEE. The germline V and J ends were trimmed by 4 bases and 1 base, with 11 bases remaining between them. The CDR3 is 14 amino acids. In DNA, the CDR3 is TGTGCCAGCAGCCCCCAACAGGAGAACACTGAAGCTTTCTTT. Translation: CASSPQQENTEAFF.

CDR3 DNA sequence: TGTGCCAGCAGCTTGAGGCTAGCGATAGGCAATGAGCAGTTCTTC. Residues: CASSLRLAIGNEQFF. The rearrangement links TRBV5-5 to TRBJ2-1; D perhaps matches TRBD2 (6 bases). The CDR3 extends over 15 amino acids. V was cut by 1 base and J by 6 bases, with 14 bases left in between. Germline-derived CDR1 and CDR2 are SGHKS and YYEKEE (reference sequence).

The chain combines TRBV7-9 with TRBJ1-5; no clear D. Trimming took 1 base from V and 3 from J, leaving 10 bases between them. CDR1 is SEHNR and CDR2 is FQNEAQ in the germline V gene (reference sequence). The CDR3 covers 15 residues. CDR3 in amino acids: CASSLEVRDNQPQHF. The CDR3, as DNA: TGTGCCAGCAGCTTAGAGGTTAGGGACAATCAGCCCCAGCATTTT.

This chain joins TRBV19 and TRBJ2-6; the D gene is possibly TRBD1 (6 bases). There are 17 residues in the CDR3. CDR1 is LNHDA, CDR2 SQIVND, per germline (reference sequence). Trimming pared 9 bases from V and 1 base from J, leaving 19 bases between. The CDR3 here is CASSTTSRGSGANVLTF. The CDR3 DNA sequence: TGTGCCAGCTCAACGACATCGAGGGGGTCTGGGGCCAACGTCCTGACTTTC.

This chain links TRBV18 with TRBJ2-1; TRBD2 matches 8 bases. Germline V gene sequence: CDR1 KGHSH, CDR2 LQKENI. CDR3 length: 16 amino acids. J gave up 8 bases and V 3 bases, and 12 bases lay outside the gene matches. The chain's CDR3 is CASSPRYPGGGDEQFF. CDR3 in DNA: TGTGCCAGCTCACCCCGCTATCCGGGGGGGGGCGATGAGCAGTTCTTC.

As regards this clone: Mismatch with germline at one junction end may stem from a read error. The chain uses TRBV2 and TRBJ2-5, with D maybe TRBD2 (7 bases). This CDR3 contains 12 residues. Looked up from germline, CDR1 is SNHLY and CDR2 is FYNNEI. CDR3 amino acids: CASVGALAVCHF. CDR3 DNA: TGTGCCAGCGTGGGGGCCCTAGCGGTTTGTCACTTC. Full variable domain (rest looked up from reference TRBV2 and TRBJ2-5): EPEVTQTPSHQVTQMGQEVILRCVPISNHLYFYWYRQILGQKVEFLVSFYNNEISEKSEIFDDQFSVERPDGSNFTLKIRSTKLEDSAMYFCASVGALAVCHFGPGTRLLVL.

The V gene is TRBV4-3, the J gene TRBJ1-4, with D hard to call. Germline V gene data show CDR1 as LGHNA and CDR2 as YSLEER. Trimming cost V 8 bases and J 4 bases, with 14 bases left between them. The CDR3 is 14 residues long. CDR3: CASGAGQLNEKLFF. In nucleotides, the CDR3 is TGCGCCAGCGGTGCGGGCCAGCTTAATGAAAAACTGTTTTTT.

This clone occurred a few times. The rearrangement uses TRBV5-1 and TRBJ2-7, with 10 bases matching TRBD2. The CDR3 has 18 residues. With V trimmed by 4 bases and J by 7 bases, 20 bases remained unmatched. Germline V CDR1 and CDR2: SGHRS, YFSETQ. The CDR3 protein is CASSKGQVRAGGPEEQYF. Here the CDR3 DNA reads TGCGCCAGCAGCAAGGGACAGGTTCGAGCGGGAGGGCCGGAAGAGCAGTACTTC.

This clone came up once. CDR3 amino acids: CASSDSPGQDTEAFF. The CDR3, as DNA: TGTGCCAGCAGTGACTCTCCCGGACAAGACACTGAAGCTTTCTTT. This chain connects TRBV6-4 to TRBJ1-1, with D possibly being TRBD1 (5 bases). The germline V and J ends were trimmed by 0 bases and 3 bases, with 11 bases remaining between them. The length of the CDR3 is 15 residues. The germline gives CDR1 MRHNA, CDR2 SNTAGT.